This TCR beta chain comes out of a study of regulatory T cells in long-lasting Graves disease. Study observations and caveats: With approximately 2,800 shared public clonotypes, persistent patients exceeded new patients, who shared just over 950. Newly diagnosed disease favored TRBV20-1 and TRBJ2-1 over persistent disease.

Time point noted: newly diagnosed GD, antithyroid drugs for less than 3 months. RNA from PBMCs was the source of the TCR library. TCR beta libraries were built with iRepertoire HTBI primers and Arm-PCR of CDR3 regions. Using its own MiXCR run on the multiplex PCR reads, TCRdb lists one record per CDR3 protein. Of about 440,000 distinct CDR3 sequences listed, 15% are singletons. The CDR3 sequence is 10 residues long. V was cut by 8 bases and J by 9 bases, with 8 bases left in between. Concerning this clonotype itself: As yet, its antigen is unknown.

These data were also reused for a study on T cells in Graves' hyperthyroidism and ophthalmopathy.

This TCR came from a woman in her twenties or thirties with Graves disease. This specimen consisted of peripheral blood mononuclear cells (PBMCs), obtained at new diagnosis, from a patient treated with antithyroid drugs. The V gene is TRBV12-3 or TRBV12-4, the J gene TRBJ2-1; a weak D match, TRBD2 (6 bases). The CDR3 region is CASGRTEQFF. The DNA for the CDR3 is TGTGCCAGCGGGAGGACTGAGCAGTTCTTC.